This TCR beta chain was documented in a study of glioma-infiltrating T cells after dendritic cell vaccination. Study conclusions and caveats: Patients with more pretreatment TILs had longer time to progression and survival.

The table came from immunoSEQ multiplex PCR; TCRdb's copy has only in-frame clones and leaves some out. The table shows approximately 50,000 clones, with 70% to 90% occurring only once. The CDR3 has 15 residues. Germline-derived CDR1 and CDR2 are SEHNR and FQNEAQ (reference sequence). The J segment lost 3 bases and the V segment lost 1 base, leaving 6 bases of the junction unmatched. As regards this clone: Its specificity is unknown.

The time point here: after dendritic cell vaccination, including at tumor progression/relapse. This TCR came from a human donor with glioblastoma. This rearrangement joins TRBV7-9 to TRBJ2-7; TRBD1 agrees at 7 bases. Sequences were derived from blood, sampled after dendritic cell vaccination. This CDR3 reads CASSLGTGGFYEQYF. As DNA, the CDR3 is TGTGCCAGCAGCTTAGGGACAGGTGGTTTCTACGAGCAGTACTTC.